What follows are 25 T cell receptor beta chains derived from one specimen sequenced in a study of T-cell reconstitution after alpha-beta-depleted transplantation in children. TCRbeta library construction was performed incorporating unique molecular identifiers. A single record per CDR3 protein comes from TCRdb applying MiXCR to the PCR reads. Of around 580,000 distinct CDR3 sequences detected, roughly 24% appear once; the ten largest clones hold 12% to 15%. The sequencing here drew on PBMCs, mostly from graft donor cells, taken 360 days after TCRalphabeta/CD19-depleted stem cell transplant. The receptors were gathered from a boy less than two years old who had a stem cell transplant for acute myeloid leukemia, so the T cells may come from the graft donor.

The genes are TRBV6-1 and TRBJ2-6; D may be TRBD1 (5 bases). Germline V gives CDR1 MNHNS, CDR2 SASEGT. V lost 6 bases, J lost 0 bases, and 9 bases lay in between. CDR3 size: 15 residues. The CDR3 spells CASRTGFSGANVLTF. CDR3 nucleotides: TGTGCCAGCAGAACAGGCTTCTCTGGGGCCAACGTCCTGACTTTC.

CDR3 DNA sequence: TGTGCCAGCAGTTACCGGGGGCTTAGATACAATGAGCAGTTCTTC. This encodes CASSYRGLRYNEQFF. This sequence joins TRBV6-5 and TRBJ2-1, with D perhaps given as TRBD1 or TRBD2 (6 bases each). V gave up 2 bases and J gave up 4 bases, with 12 bases separating them. From germline, CDR1 is MNHEY and CDR2 SVGAGI. The CDR3 sequence is 15 residues long.

This chain connects TRBV20-1 to TRBJ2-1; tentatively, D is TRBD1 (6 bases). The V gene lost 6 bases and the J gene lost 10 bases, with 16 bases spanning the gap. The germline V gene encodes CDR1 DFQATT and CDR2 SNEGSKA (reference sequence). CDR3 length: 12 residues. The CDR3 DNA sequence: TGCAGTGCCGCCCGCCCCAGGGGCGAGCAGTTCTTC. Its protein product is CSAARPRGEQFF.

The J gene is TRBJ2-5, the V gene TRBV29-1, with D perhaps being TRBD1 or TRBD2 (5 bases each). The CDR3 loop spans 17 amino acids. CDR1 is SQVTM, CDR2 ANQGSEA, per germline. Trimming pared 1 base from V and 5 bases from J, leaving 23 bases between. The CDR3 region has the DNA TGCAGCGTTGAAGCATCAAGGACATCTTCGGGGTTGGAGACCCAGTACTTC. It encodes CSVEASRTSSGLETQYF.

This clonotype was seen more than once but under ten times. This CDR3 reads CSARDRVLSPQETQYF. In DNA form, the CDR3 reads TGCAGTGCTAGAGATCGGGTCCTATCCCCCCAAGAGACCCAGTACTTC. The V and J genes are TRBV20-1 and TRBJ2-5; D is unresolved. V lost 0 bases to trimming and J lost 1 base, with 15 bases between them. This CDR3 has 16 amino acids. Germline V lookup: CDR1 DFQATT, CDR2 SNEGSKA (reference sequence).

This sequence joins TRBV4-2 and TRBJ1-4, with 10 positions matching TRBD1. Germline lookup yields CDR1 LGHNA and CDR2 YNFKEQ. The CDR3 sequence is 20 residues long. V dropped 4 bases and J dropped 0; count of bases not matched to a gene: 14. The CDR3 here is CASSLRDRGRGTATNEKLFF. CDR3 in DNA: TGTGCCAGCAGCCTTCGGGACAGGGGAAGGGGGACGGCAACTAATGAAAAACTGTTTTTT.

This chain joins TRBV14 and TRBJ2-1; maybe TRBD2 (6 bases). This CDR3 has 13 amino acids. V dropped 1 base and J dropped 10 bases, with 11 bases sitting between them. Looked up from germline, CDR1 is SGHDN and CDR2 is FVKESK. The CDR3 nucleotides are TGTGCCAGCAGCCAAGTTTCCAGCGGGGAGCAGTTCTTC. Amino acids: CASSQVSSGEQFF. Variable domain in full (rest from reference TRBV14 and TRBJ2-1): EAGVTQFPSHSVIEKGQTVTLRCDPISGHDNLYWYRRVMGKEIKFLLHFVKESKQDESGMPNNRFLAERTGGTYSTLKVQPAELEDSGVYFCASSQVSSGEQFFGPGTRLTVL.

The chain has TRBV24-1 and TRBJ1-1; a possible D gene is TRBD1 (6 bases). The CDR3 covers 14 residues. Per germline, CDR1 KGHDR and CDR2 SFDVKD. V was clipped by 3 bases and J by 8 bases, with 15 bases between them. CDR3 nucleotides: TGTGCCACCAGTGATCACAGGGTGCCGGCGGAAGCTTTCTTT. Protein: CATSDHRVPAEAFF.

This chain connects TRBV6-1 to TRBJ2-7, with TRBD2 identical over 9 bases. CDR3 length: 13 amino acids. V lost 9 bases to trimming and J lost 0 bases; unmatched junction nucleotides: 3. CDR1 and CDR2 (germline): MNHNS, SASEGT. The CDR3 DNA reads TGTGCCAGTGCGGGGGGGGCCTCCTACGAGCAGTACTTC. It specifies CASAGGASYEQYF.

This clonotype has ten or more counts. The DNA for the CDR3 is TGTGCCAGCAAATCGGGGGAGCTGTTTTTT. Translating it yields CASKSGELFF. The chain employs TRBV2 and TRBJ2-2; D is unclear. This CDR3 comprises 10 residues. Trimming cost V 7 bases and J 8 bases, with 5 bases left between them. The germline V gene encodes CDR1 SNHLY and CDR2 FYNNEI.

This clonotype was detected a few times. The rearrangement joins TRBV12-3 or TRBV12-4 to TRBJ2-4; no firm D call. The CDR3 length is 14 residues. Trimming took off 5 bases at V and 1 base at J, with 9 bases between the two ends. CDR3 sequence reads: CASSELEAKNIQYF. The DNA of the CDR3 is TGTGCCAGCAGTGAACTGGAGGCCAAAAACATTCAGTACTTC.

This clonotype was detected ten times or more. The chain carries TRBV18 and TRBJ1-1, with 7 bases fitting TRBD1. The germline CDR1 and CDR2 sequences are KGHSH and LQKENI. After removal of 4 bases from V and 5 bases from J, the junction contained 16 bases not matched to a gene. This CDR3 is built from 17 residues. The CDR3 sequence: CASSHNYLRQGWTEAFF. The CDR3 DNA is TGTGCCAGCTCACATAATTATCTGAGACAGGGTTGGACTGAAGCTTTCTTT.

The CDR3 sequence: CASSFLAGSYEQYV. CDR3 DNA sequence: TGTGCCAGCAGCTTTTTAGCGGGGTCTTACGAGCAGTACGTC. The V call is TRBV5-6, the J call TRBJ2-7; 8 positions agree with TRBD2. Unmatched junction bases numbered 5, after V lost 2 bases and J lost 4 bases. This CDR3 region has 14 residues. Germline CDR1 SGHDT, CDR2 YYEEEE.

V usage is TRBV29-1 and J usage is TRBJ2-3; weak D call: TRBD1 (5 bases). CDR3 length: 17 amino acids. V lost 5 bases to trimming and J lost 0 bases, with 21 bases between them. Germline CDR1 is SQVTM and CDR2 is ANQGSEA. CDR3 DNA: TGCAGCGTTCAAGGTGGGCCCTGGGGCGGTAGCACAGATACGCAGTATTTT. Translation gives CSVQGGPWGGSTDTQYF.

The chain recombines TRBV20-1 with TRBJ1-2; TRBD1 agrees at 9 bases. This CDR3 is 13 amino acids long. J gave up 8 bases and V 4 bases, and 8 bases lay outside the gene matches. Germline lookup yields CDR1 DFQATT and CDR2 SNEGSKA (reference sequence). The CDR3, as DNA: TGCAGTGCTAACGCCGGGACAGGGTCCGGCTACACCTTC. Its translation: CSANAGTGSGYTF.

In this sample, this clonotype turned up many times. The chain links TRBV12-3 or TRBV12-4 to TRBJ1-4; TRBD1 is a possible D gene (5 bases). This CDR3 spans 14 amino acids. Trimming took 4 bases from V and 5 from J, leaving 11 bases between them. CDR3 DNA sequence: TGTGCCAGCAGTTCGGGACCGCTCAATGAAAAACTGTTTTTT. Translation: CASSSGPLNEKLFF.

The chain is built from TRBV6-5 and TRBJ1-1; no firm D call. The V end was cut by 0 bases, the J end by 1 base, with 9 bases between. Germline-derived CDR1 and CDR2 are MNHEY and SVGAGI. This CDR3 region has 15 residues. In nucleotides, the CDR3 is TGTGCCAGCAGTTACTCAGGAGGTGGGAACACTGAAGCTTTCTTT. Amino acid sequence: CASSYSGGGNTEAFF.

This chain joins TRBV5-1 and TRBJ2-6; tentative D call: TRBD2 (5 bases). The CDR3 has 16 residues. V lost 0 bases, J lost 0 bases, and 7 bases lay in between. CDR1 SGHRS and CDR2 YFSETQ come from the germline V gene. The chain's CDR3 is CASSLVAGSGANVLTF. CDR3 DNA: TGCGCCAGCAGCTTGGTGGCGGGCTCTGGGGCCAACGTCCTGACTTTC.

This clonotype was observed many times. The chain combines TRBV11-2 with TRBJ2-3; TRBD2 matches 7 bases. CDR3 length: 14 residues. Trimming took 5 bases from V and 3 from J; bases not matched to a gene: 5. Per the germline V gene, CDR1 is SGHAT and CDR2 is FQNNGV. DNA for the CDR3: TGTGCCAGCAGCCTTTGGGAGGGTACAGATACGCAGTATTTT. Amino acid sequence: CASSLWEGTDTQYF.

This clonotype was counted a few times. The rearrangement links TRBV20-1 to TRBJ1-6; no clear D gene. There are 13 residues in the CDR3. Looked up from germline, CDR1 is DFQATT and CDR2 is SNEGSKA (reference sequence). V lost 4 bases and J 10 bases, leaving 14 bases between the germline ends. The CDR3 nucleotides read TGCAGTGCTACCACAGCAATAGGGTCACCCCTCCACTTT. Translating gives CSATTAIGSPLHF.

This rearrangement joins TRBV27 to TRBJ1-1, with 8 bases matching TRBD1. The CDR3 covers 16 residues. V was pared by 2 bases and J by 5 bases, with 10 bases of the junction left unmatched. Germline V gene sequence: CDR1 MNHEY, CDR2 SMNVEV (reference sequence). DNA for the CDR3: TGTGCCAGCAGTTTACGACAAGGACAGGGAGGGACTGAAGCTTTCTTT. Its protein is CASSLRQGQGGTEAFF.

This clonotype was counted many times. The chain has TRBV15 and TRBJ2-2, with D uncertain. CDR1 and CDR2 (germline): LNHNV, YYDKDF (reference sequence). The V gene lost 0 bases and the J gene lost 0 bases, with 5 bases spanning the gap. The CDR3 spans 15 residues. The CDR3: CATSRDDSNTGELFF. CDR3 DNA sequence: TGTGCCACCAGCAGAGATGACTCGAACACCGGGGAGCTGTTTTTT.

The gene calls are TRBV6-1 and TRBJ1-1; D ambiguous. This CDR3 comprises 16 residues. The germline V and J ends were trimmed by 6 bases and 0 bases, with 17 bases remaining between them. Germline CDR1 MNHNS, CDR2 SASEGT. This CDR3 reads CASRPWRKAMNTEAFF. The CDR3 DNA follows: TGTGCCAGCAGGCCCTGGCGGAAAGCCATGAACACTGAAGCTTTCTTT.

This clonotype appeared a few times. V is TRBV29-1 and J is TRBJ2-7; the D gene is possibly TRBD1 (6 bases). Between the trimmed V and J ends, which lost 6 bases and 3 bases, there was a span of 12 bases. This CDR3 has 12 residues. Per germline, CDR1 SQVTM and CDR2 ANQGSEA. CDR3 in amino acids: CSVRGQLYEQYF. In DNA, the CDR3 is TGCAGCGTCCGCGGACAGCTCTACGAGCAGTACTTC.

This sequence joins TRBV7-6 and TRBJ2-5; D is unresolved. Germline assignment: CDR1 SGHVS and CDR2 FNYEAQ. V was clipped by 2 bases and J by 1 base, with 8 bases between them. This CDR3 has 14 residues. CDR3 sequence reads: CASSLSVSQETQYF. The CDR3 coding sequence is TGTGCCAGCAGCTTATCGGTCAGCCAAGAGACCCAGTACTTC. Filled out from reference TRBV7-6 and TRBJ2-5, the complete variable domain reads GAGVSQSPRYKVTKRGQDVALRCDPISGHVSLYWYRQALGQGPEFLTYFNYEAQQDKSGLPNDRFSAERPEGSISTLTIQRTEQRDSAMYRCASSLSVSQETQYFGPGTRLLVL.